The clone carrying this T cell receptor beta chain turned up a few times. Antigen specificity is unknown. Other DNA sequences in this specimen translate into the identical CDR3. Expressed TCRB transcripts were sequenced after all isolated RNA was converted to cDNA. An average approximately 3.3 million reads came from naive, central memory and regulatory T cell samples. Generated by immunoSEQ multiplex PCR, the TCRdb table keeps only in-frame clones and is missing some. The sample has 200,000 to 250,000 clones; approximately 10% are singletons. The data were obtained in a study of beta chain features in type 1 diabetes. Study overall: Patients shared similar age, gender and cell yields with healthy donors. Findings and limits, study-wide: Because the template was cDNA, high-expressing cells might be over-represented.

With 2 bases removed from V and 5 bases from J, the gap between germline ends came to 12 bases. The length of the CDR3 is 14 residues. The germline V gene has CDR1 SGDLS and CDR2 YYNGEE. J is TRBJ2-3 and V is TRBV9; D may correspond to TRBD1 or TRBD2 (5 bases each). Sequencing used central memory CD4+ T cells from blood. This sequence originates from a man aged 18 to 35 in good health. DNA for the CDR3: TGTGCCAGCAGCGTCGCGGAGAGGGGAGATACGCAGTATTTT. Amino acid sequence: CASSVAERGDTQYF.